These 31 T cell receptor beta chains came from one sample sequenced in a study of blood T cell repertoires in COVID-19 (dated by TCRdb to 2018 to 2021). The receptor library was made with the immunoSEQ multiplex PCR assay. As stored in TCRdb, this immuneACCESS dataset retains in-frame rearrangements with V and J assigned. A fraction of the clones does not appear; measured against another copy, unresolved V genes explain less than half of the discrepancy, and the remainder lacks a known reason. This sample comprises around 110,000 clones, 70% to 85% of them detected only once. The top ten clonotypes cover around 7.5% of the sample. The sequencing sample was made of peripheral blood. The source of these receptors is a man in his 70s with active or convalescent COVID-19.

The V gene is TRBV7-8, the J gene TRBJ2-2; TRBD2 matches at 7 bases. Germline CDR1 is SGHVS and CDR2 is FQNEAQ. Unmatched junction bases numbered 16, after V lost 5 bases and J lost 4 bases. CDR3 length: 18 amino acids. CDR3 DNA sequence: TGTGCCAGCAGCCCCTATAGGATCCGCGGGAGTGGCACCGGGGAGCTGTTTTTT. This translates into CASSPYRIRGSGTGELFF.

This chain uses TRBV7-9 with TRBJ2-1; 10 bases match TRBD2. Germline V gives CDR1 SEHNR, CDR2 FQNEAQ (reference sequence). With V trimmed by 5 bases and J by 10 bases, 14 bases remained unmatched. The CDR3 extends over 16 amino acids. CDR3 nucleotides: TGTGCCAGCAGCCCCGGCAAGCGGGAGGGGATGAGGGAGCAGTTCTTC. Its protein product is CASSPGKREGMREQFF. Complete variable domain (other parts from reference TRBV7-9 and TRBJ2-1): DTGVSQNPRHKITKRGQNVTFRCDPISEHNRLYWYRQTLGQGPEFLTYFQNEAQLEKSRLLSDRFSAERPKGSFSTLEIQRTEQGDSAMYLCASSPGKREGMREQFFGPGTRLTVL.

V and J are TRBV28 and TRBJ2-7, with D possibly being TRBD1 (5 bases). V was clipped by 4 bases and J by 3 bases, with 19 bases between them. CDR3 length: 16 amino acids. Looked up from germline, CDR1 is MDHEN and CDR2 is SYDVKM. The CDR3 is CASSSGISSFYYEQYF. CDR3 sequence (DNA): TGTGCCAGCAGTTCAGGGATCTCCTCATTTTACTACGAGCAGTACTTC. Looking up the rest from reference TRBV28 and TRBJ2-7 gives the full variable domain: DVKVTQSSRYLVKRTGEKVFLECVQDMDHENMFWYRQDPGLGLRLIYFSYDVKMKEKGDIPEGYSVSREKKERFSLILESASTNQTSMYLCASSSGISSFYYEQYFGPGTRLTVT.

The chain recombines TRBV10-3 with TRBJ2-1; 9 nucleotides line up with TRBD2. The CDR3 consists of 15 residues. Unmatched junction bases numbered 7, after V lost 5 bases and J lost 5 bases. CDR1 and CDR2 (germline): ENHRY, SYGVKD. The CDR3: CAISPLAGEDNEQFF. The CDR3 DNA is TGTGCCATCAGTCCCTTAGCGGGGGAGGACAATGAGCAGTTCTTC.

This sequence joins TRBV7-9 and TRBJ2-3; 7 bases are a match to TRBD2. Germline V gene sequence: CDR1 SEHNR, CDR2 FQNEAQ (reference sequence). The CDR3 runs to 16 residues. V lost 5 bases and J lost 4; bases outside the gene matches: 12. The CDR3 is CASSPRRERGSDTQYF. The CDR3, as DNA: TGTGCCAGCAGCCCGCGGCGGGAGAGGGGTTCAGATACGCAGTATTTT.

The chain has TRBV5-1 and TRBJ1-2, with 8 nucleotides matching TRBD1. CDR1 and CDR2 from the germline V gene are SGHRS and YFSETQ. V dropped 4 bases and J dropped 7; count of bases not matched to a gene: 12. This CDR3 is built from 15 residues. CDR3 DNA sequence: TGCGCCAGCAGCAAAGGATCACAGGGGGAGATTGGCTACACCTTC. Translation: CASSKGSQGEIGYTF. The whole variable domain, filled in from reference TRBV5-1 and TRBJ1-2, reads KAGVTQTPRYLIKTRGQQVTLSCSPISGHRSVSWYQQTPGQGLQFLFEYFSETQRNKGNFPGRFSGRQFSNSRSEMNVSTLELGDSALYLCASSKGSQGEIGYTFGSGTRLTVV.

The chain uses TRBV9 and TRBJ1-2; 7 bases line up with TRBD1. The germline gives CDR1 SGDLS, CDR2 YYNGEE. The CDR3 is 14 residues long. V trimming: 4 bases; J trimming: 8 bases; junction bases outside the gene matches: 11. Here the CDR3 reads CASSPQGQWGGYTF. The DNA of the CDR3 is TGTGCCAGCAGCCCCCAGGGACAGTGGGGCGGCTACACCTTC. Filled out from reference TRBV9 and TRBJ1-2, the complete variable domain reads DSGVTQTPKHLITATGQRVTLRCSPRSGDLSVYWYQQSLDQGLQFLIQYYNGEERAKGNILERFSAQQFPDLHSELNLSSLELGDSALYFCASSPQGQWGGYTFGSGTRLTVV.

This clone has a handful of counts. CDR3 DNA: TGTGCCAGCAGCTCCACTCGACAGGGTAGTAATTCACCCCTCCACTTT. This translates into CASSSTRQGSNSPLHF. The chain couples TRBV7-9 to TRBJ1-6, with TRBD1 identical over 7 bases. Trimming removed 4 bases from V and 6 bases from J; junction bases left unmatched: 9. CDR3 size: 16 residues. In germline, CDR1 is SEHNR, CDR2 FQNEAQ (reference sequence).

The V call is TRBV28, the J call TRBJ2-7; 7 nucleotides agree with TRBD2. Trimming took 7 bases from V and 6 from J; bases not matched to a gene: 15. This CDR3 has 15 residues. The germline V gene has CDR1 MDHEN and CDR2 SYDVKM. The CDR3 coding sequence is TGTGCCAGCACCTCATGGATCAGCGGGATCTCCGAGCAGTACTTC. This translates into CASTSWISGISEQYF.

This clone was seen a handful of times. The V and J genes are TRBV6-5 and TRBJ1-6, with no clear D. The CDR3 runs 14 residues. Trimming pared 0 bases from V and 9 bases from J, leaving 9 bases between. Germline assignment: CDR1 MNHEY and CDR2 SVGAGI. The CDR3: CASSYSPRGSPLHF. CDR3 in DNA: TGTGCCAGCAGTTACTCGCCCCGGGGTTCACCCCTCCACTTT.

The CDR3 here is CASSDRSSGGIISGNEQFF. The DNA for the CDR3 is TGTGCCAGCAGTGACCGGAGTAGCGGGGGCATAATTAGTGGTAATGAGCAGTTCTTC. The chain couples TRBV6-4 to TRBJ2-1; 9 bases match TRBD2. V was clipped by 2 bases and J by 7 bases; unmatched bases: 18. Germline CDR1 is MRHNA and CDR2 is SNTAGT. This CDR3 region has 19 residues.

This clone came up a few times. The CDR3 spells CASSDRDRGTDTQYF. DNA of the CDR3: TGTGCCAGCAGTGACCGGGACAGGGGGACAGATACGCAGTATTTT. The chain has TRBV6-1 and TRBJ2-3, with 11 bases lining up with TRBD1. The germline V gene has CDR1 MNHNS and CDR2 SASEGT. After removal of 3 bases from V and 3 bases from J, the junction contained 2 bases not matched to a gene. This CDR3 has 15 residues.

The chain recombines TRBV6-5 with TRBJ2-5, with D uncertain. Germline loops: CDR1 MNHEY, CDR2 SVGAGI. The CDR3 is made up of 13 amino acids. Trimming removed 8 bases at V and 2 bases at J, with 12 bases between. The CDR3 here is CASHRTLQETQYF. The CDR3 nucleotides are TGTGCCAGCCATCGCACATTACAAGAGACCCAGTACTTC.

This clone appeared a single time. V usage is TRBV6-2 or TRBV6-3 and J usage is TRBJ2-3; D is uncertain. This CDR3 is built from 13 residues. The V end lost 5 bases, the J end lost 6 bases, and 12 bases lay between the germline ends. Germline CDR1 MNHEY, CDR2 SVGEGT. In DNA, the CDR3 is TGTGCCAGCAGTCTAGAGGCCGTGGATACGCAGTATTTT. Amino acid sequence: CASSLEAVDTQYF.

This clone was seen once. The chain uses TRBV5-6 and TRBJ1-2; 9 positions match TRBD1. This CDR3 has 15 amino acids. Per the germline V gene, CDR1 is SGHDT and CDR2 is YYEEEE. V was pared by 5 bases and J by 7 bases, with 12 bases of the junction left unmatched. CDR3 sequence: CASSATGTGIGGYTF. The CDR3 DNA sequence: TGTGCCAGCAGTGCAACCGGGACAGGGATCGGTGGCTACACCTTC.

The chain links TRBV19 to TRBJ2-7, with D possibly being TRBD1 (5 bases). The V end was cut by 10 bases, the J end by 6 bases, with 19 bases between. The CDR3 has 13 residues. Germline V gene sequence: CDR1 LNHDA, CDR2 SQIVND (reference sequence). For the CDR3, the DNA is TGTGCCACCCAACATGGGGCTAGATCCGAGCAGTACTTC. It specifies CATQHGARSEQYF.

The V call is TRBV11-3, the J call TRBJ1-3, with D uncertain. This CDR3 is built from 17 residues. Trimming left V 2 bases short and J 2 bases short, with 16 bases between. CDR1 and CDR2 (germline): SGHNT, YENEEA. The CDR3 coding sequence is TGTGCCAGCAGCTTATCTGCAGCCGGGTATCCTGGAAACACCATATATTTT. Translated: CASSLSAAGYPGNTIYF.

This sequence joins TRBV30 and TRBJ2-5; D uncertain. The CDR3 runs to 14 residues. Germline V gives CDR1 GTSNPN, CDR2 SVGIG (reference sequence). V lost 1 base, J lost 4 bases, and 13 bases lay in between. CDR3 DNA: TGTGCCTGGAGTGGTCCCCCGGTGAGAGAGACCCAGTACTTC. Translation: CAWSGPPVRETQYF.

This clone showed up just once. The CDR3 nucleotides read TGTGCCAGCAGCCCGTCTCGGACAGGGTTTCAGAGCTACACCTTC. The encoded protein is CASSPSRTGFQSYTF. This chain joins TRBV7-2 and TRBJ1-2; 8 bases fit TRBD1. Losses at the gene ends were 5 bases for V and 9 bases for J; bases not matched to a gene: 14. CDR1 SGHTA and CDR2 FQGNSA come from the germline V gene. There are 15 residues in the CDR3.

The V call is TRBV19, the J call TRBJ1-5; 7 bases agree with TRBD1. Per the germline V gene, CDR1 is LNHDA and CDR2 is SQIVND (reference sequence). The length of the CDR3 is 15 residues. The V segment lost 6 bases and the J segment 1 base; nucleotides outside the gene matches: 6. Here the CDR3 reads CASRPGGGSNQPQHF. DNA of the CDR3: TGTGCCAGTAGACCAGGGGGTGGAAGCAATCAGCCCCAGCATTTT.

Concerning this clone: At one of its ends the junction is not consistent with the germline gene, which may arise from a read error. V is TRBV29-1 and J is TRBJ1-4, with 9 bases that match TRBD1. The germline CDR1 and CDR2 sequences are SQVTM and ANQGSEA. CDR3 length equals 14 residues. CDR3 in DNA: TGCAGCGTTCAAGAAGGGACAGGGCGTGAAAAACTGTTTTTT. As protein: CSVQEGTGREKLFF.

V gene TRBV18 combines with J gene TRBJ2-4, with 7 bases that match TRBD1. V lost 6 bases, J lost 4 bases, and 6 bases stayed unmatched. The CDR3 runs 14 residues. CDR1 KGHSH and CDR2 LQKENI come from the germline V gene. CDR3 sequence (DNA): TGTGCCAGCTCGCTGGGACAGCAGAAAAACATTCAGTACTTC. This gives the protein CASSLGQQKNIQYF.

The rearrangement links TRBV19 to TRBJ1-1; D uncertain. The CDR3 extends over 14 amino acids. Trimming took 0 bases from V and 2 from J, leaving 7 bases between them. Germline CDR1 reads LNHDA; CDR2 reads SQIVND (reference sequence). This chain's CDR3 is CASSIDAKNTEAFF. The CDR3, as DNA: TGTGCCAGTAGTATAGATGCTAAAAACACTGAAGCTTTCTTT.

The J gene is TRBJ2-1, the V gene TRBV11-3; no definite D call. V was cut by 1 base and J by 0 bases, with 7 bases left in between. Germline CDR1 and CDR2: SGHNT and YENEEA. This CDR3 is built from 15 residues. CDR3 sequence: CASSLAYSSYNEQFF. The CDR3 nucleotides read TGTGCCAGCAGCTTAGCCTACAGCTCCTACAATGAGCAGTTCTTC.

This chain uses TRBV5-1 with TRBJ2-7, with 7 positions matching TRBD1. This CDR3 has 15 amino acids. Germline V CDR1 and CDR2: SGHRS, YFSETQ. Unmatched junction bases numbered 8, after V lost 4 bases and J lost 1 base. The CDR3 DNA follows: TGCGCCAGCAGCCAGGCAGGGGGACGGTCCTACGAGCAGTACTTC. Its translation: CASSQAGGRSYEQYF.

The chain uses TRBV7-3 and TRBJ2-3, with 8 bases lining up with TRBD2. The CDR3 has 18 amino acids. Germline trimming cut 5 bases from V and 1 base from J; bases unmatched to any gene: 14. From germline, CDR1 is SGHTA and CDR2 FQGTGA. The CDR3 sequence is CASSLGLVAGPGTDTQYF. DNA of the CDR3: TGTGCCAGCAGCCTTGGCTTGGTAGCGGGGCCGGGCACAGATACGCAGTATTTT.

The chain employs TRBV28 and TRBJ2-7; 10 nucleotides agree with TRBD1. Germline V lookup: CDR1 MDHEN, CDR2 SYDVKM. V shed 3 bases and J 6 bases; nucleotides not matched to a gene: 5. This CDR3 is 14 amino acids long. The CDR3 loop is CASSLTGGFGEQYF. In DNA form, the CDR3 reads TGTGCCAGCAGTTTGACAGGGGGCTTCGGCGAGCAGTACTTC.

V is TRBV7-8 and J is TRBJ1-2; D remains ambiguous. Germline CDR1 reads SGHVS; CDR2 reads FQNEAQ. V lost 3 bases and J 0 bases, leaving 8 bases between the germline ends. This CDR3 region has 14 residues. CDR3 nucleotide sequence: TGTGCCAGCAGCTTGCTAGATGCTAACTATGGCTACACCTTC. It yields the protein CASSLLDANYGYTF.

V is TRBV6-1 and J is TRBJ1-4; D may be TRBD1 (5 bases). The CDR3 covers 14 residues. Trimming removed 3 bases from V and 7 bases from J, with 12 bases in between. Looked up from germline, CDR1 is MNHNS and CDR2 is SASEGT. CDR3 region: CASSDPVGREKLFF. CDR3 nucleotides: TGTGCCAGCAGTGACCCCGTGGGGCGTGAAAAACTGTTTTTT.

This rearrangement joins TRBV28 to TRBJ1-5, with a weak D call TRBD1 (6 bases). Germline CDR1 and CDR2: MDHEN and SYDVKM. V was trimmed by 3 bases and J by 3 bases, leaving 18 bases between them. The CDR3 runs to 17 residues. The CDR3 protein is CASSFFQGQSFNQPQHF. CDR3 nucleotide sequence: TGTGCCAGCAGTTTCTTTCAAGGACAGAGCTTCAATCAGCCCCAGCATTTT.

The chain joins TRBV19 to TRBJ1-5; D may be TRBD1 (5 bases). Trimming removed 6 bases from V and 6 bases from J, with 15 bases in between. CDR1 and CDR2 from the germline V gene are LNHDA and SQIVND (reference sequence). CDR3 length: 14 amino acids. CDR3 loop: CASSPPGGSQPQHF. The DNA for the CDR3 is TGTGCCAGTAGCCCCCCGGGGGGTTCTCAGCCCCAGCATTTT.